These 10 T cell receptor beta chains came from one sample sequenced in a study of cytomegalovirus exposure and HLA in healthy donors. PCR employed 60 Vbeta and 13 Jbeta primers. The repertoire was sequenced with immunoSEQ multiplex PCR; TCRdb's copy has only in-frame clones and lacks some. The sample includes some 150,000 clones, almost 85% of them seen just once. What was sequenced was PBMCs. These receptors were taken from a woman in her thirties or forties in good health and CMV-seronegative.

The gene calls are TRBV27 and TRBJ1-4; no clear D gene. Germline values: CDR1 MNHEY, CDR2 SMNVEV (reference sequence). The CDR3 totals 13 residues. V lost 5 bases and J lost 6, with 10 bases in between. The CDR3 loop is CASSGGWDEKLFF. The CDR3 nucleotides are TGTGCCAGCAGTGGCGGCTGGGATGAAAAACTGTTTTTT.

The rearrangement uses TRBV20-1 and TRBJ1-1; TRBD1 matches 7 bases. Germline trimming cut 5 bases from V and 7 bases from J; bases unmatched to any gene: 4. Germline V gene sequence: CDR1 DFQATT, CDR2 SNEGSKA (reference sequence). The CDR3 is 11 amino acids. CDR3: CSARGQVEAFF. The CDR3 DNA reads TGCAGTGCTCGCGGACAGGTTGAAGCTTTCTTT.

This chain connects TRBV5-1 to TRBJ2-3; 8 bases map to TRBD1. V lost 4 bases and J lost 6; bases outside the gene matches: 7. Germline CDR1 is SGHRS and CDR2 is YFSETQ. This CDR3 is built from 14 residues. CDR3 sequence (DNA): TGCGCCAGCAGCGCGGCAGGGGGCGCGGATACGCAGTATTTT. Protein: CASSAAGGADTQYF. The entire variable domain, with the rest obtained from reference TRBV5-1 and TRBJ2-3, is as follows: KAGVTQTPRYLIKTRGQQVTLSCSPISGHRSVSWYQQTPGQGLQFLFEYFSETQRNKGNFPGRFSGRQFSNSRSEMNVSTLELGDSALYLCASSAAGGADTQYFGPGTRLTVL.

The chain carries TRBV6-5 and TRBJ1-2; the match to TRBD1 covers 9 bases. CDR3 length: 16 amino acids. Germline V CDR1 and CDR2: MNHEY, SVGAGI. V trimming: 2 bases; J trimming: 6 bases; junction bases outside the gene matches: 10. CDR3 DNA sequence: TGTGCCAGCAGTTACAATTTTAAAGGGGACAGGGATGGCTACACCTTC. This gives the protein CASSYNFKGDRDGYTF.

The chain couples TRBV7-9 to TRBJ2-4; D is ambiguous. Germline CDR1 is SEHNR and CDR2 is FQNEAQ (reference sequence). The CDR3 covers 15 residues. Trimming shortened V by 5 bases and J by 8 bases, and 19 bases separated the two germline ends. The CDR3 protein is CASSPASELWHIQYF. In nucleotides, the CDR3 is TGTGCCAGCAGCCCCGCGTCTGAACTATGGCACATTCAGTACTTC.

CDR3 residues: CASSSRPGGVNEQYF. The CDR3 nucleotides read TGCGCCAGCAGCTCCCGCCCGGGAGGAGTCAACGAGCAGTACTTC. The chain carries TRBV5-1 and TRBJ2-7; the match to TRBD2 covers 7 bases. The V gene end was trimmed by 3 bases and the J gene end by 5 bases; junction bases not matched to a gene: 11. The CDR3 has 15 residues. Germline V gene sequence: CDR1 SGHRS, CDR2 YFSETQ.

V gene TRBV5-1 combines with J gene TRBJ1-1; D perhaps matches TRBD1 (6 bases). This CDR3 comprises 14 residues. Germline values: CDR1 SGHRS, CDR2 YFSETQ. The V end was cut by 0 bases, the J end by 4 bases, with 10 bases between. CDR3 bases: TGCGCCAGCAGCTTGGACAGGGCGGGCACTGAAGCTTTCTTT. Its protein is CASSLDRAGTEAFF.

The genes are TRBV28 and TRBJ2-2; TRBD1 aligns across 8 bases. The CDR3 is 17 residues long. Germline lookup yields CDR1 MDHEN and CDR2 SYDVKM. J gave up 0 bases and V 6 bases, and 9 bases lay outside the gene matches. The CDR3 loop is CASRDQGAGTNTGELFF. DNA for the CDR3: TGTGCCAGCAGAGACCAGGGGGCAGGAACGAACACCGGGGAGCTGTTTTTT. The variable domain in full, completed from reference TRBV28 and TRBJ2-2, reads DVKVTQSSRYLVKRTGEKVFLECVQDMDHENMFWYRQDPGLGLRLIYFSYDVKMKEKGDIPEGYSVSREKKERFSLILESASTNQTSMYLCASRDQGAGTNTGELFFGEGSRLTVL.

CDR3 in amino acids: CASSAPRERGNQPQHF. In DNA, the CDR3 is TGTGCCAGCAGCGCCCCCAGGGAACGGGGGAATCAGCCCCAGCATTTT. This chain connects TRBV21-1 to TRBJ1-5. TRBV21-1 is a recognized pseudogene. The CDR3 is 16 amino acids.

The V and J genes are TRBV11-3 and TRBJ2-1; TRBD2 aligns across 11 bases. V shed 5 bases, J shed 5 bases, and the junction held 8 bases outside the gene matches. The CDR3 loop spans 16 amino acids. Germline-derived CDR1 and CDR2 are SGHNT and YENEEA. DNA of the CDR3: TGTGCCAGCAGCCAAATAGCGGGAGGGCCGAACAATGAGCAGTTCTTC. It yields the protein CASSQIAGGPNNEQFF.